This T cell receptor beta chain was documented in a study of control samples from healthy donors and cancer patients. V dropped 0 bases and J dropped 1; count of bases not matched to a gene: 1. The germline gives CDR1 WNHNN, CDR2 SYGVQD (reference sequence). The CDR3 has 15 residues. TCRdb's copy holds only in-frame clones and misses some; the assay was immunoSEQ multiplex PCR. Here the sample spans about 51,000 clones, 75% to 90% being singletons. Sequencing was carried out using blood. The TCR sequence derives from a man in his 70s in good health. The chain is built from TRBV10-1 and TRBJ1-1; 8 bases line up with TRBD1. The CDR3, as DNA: TGCGCCAGCAGTGAGTCTACAGGGGGGAACACTGAAGCTTTCTTT. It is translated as CASSESTGGNTEAFF.